A single sample gave rise to the 25 T cell receptor beta chains below, sequenced in a study of blood T cell repertoires in COVID-19. Repertoires were generated with immunoSEQ multiplex PCR, while TCRdb's copy carries only in-frame clones and drops some. The repertoire holds 300,000 to 450,000 clones, with approximately 81% as singletons. The sample taken for sequencing was peripheral blood. The origin of the receptors is a woman aged 18-35 years with acute or convalescent COVID-19.

The chain combines TRBV19 with TRBJ2-7, with 8 bases fitting TRBD1. J was trimmed by 7 bases and V by 5 bases; bases with no gene match: 13. This CDR3 comprises 15 residues. Germline V gene lookup returns CDR1 LNHDA and CDR2 SQIVND (reference sequence). The CDR3 DNA reads as TGTGCCAGTAGTGAACCCGGGACAGGCTCCTCTGAGCAGTACTTC. Protein: CASSEPGTGSSEQYF. Together with reference TRBV19 and TRBJ2-7, the CDR3 gives the full variable domain: DGGITQSPKYLFRKEGQNVTLSCEQNLNHDAMYWYRQDPGQGLRLIYYSQIVNDFQKGDIAEGYSVSREKKESFPLTVTSAQKNPTAFYLCASSEPGTGSSEQYFGPGTRLTVT.

The rearrangement links TRBV11-2 to TRBJ1-6; TRBD1 aligns across 8 bases. CDR1 and CDR2 from the germline V gene are SGHAT and FQNNGV. Trimming removed 4 bases from V and 9 bases from J; junction bases left unmatched: 8. This CDR3 has 15 amino acids. Here the CDR3 reads CASSSQGARGSPLHF. As DNA, the CDR3 is TGTGCCAGCAGCTCCCAGGGGGCTAGGGGTTCACCCCTCCACTTT.

In its sample, this clone was seen once. V gene TRBV7-6 combines with J gene TRBJ2-3; D might be TRBD1 (6 bases). Per the germline V gene, CDR1 is SGHVS and CDR2 is FNYEAQ. Trimming removed 1 base from V and 3 bases from J, with 23 bases in between. The CDR3 has 19 amino acids. In nucleotides, the CDR3 is TGTGCCAGCAGCTTAGATCAGGGGAAGGCTAGTTTATTTACAGATACGCAGTATTTT. Amino acid sequence: CASSLDQGKASLFTDTQYF.

This chain connects TRBV5-1 to TRBJ2-5; 9 nucleotides align to TRBD2. V was clipped by 2 bases and J by 5 bases; unmatched bases: 10. This CDR3 comprises 16 residues. Germline CDR1 SGHRS, CDR2 YFSETQ. CDR3 sequence (DNA): TGCGCCAGCAGCTTCGCCGCGGGAGGGCTTTTGGAGACCCAGTACTTC. Its protein is CASSFAAGGLLETQYF.

This chain uses TRBV4-1 with TRBJ2-6; 7 nucleotides agree with TRBD1. Germline CDR1 is MGHRA and CDR2 is YSYEKL. This CDR3 spans 17 amino acids. Unmatched junction bases numbered 6, after V lost 4 bases and J lost 0 bases. The CDR3 loop reads CASSRGQAYSGANVLTF. In DNA, the CDR3 is TGCGCCAGCAGCCGCGGACAGGCTTACTCTGGGGCCAACGTCCTGACTTTC.

The chain has TRBV6-5 and TRBJ1-5; D perhaps matches TRBD1 (5 bases). Trimming took off 8 bases at V and 0 bases at J, with 8 bases between the two ends. The CDR3 covers 13 residues. Germline V lookup: CDR1 MNHEY, CDR2 SVGAGI. CDR3 amino acids: CASAGPSNQPQHF. The CDR3 nucleotides read TGTGCCAGCGCGGGACCTAGCAATCAGCCCCAGCATTTT.

This sequence joins TRBV5-8 and TRBJ1-6; D may be TRBD1 (6 bases). Germline V gene sequence: CDR1 SGHTS, CDR2 YDEGEE. Trimming cost V 3 bases and J 8 bases, with 18 bases left between them. CDR3 length: 16 residues. CDR3 bases: TGTGCCAGCAGCTCTGCTGAGGGCAGGGGCCATTCACCCCTCCACTTT. It encodes CASSSAEGRGHSPLHF.

This clone was found once. The gene calls are TRBV10-3 and TRBJ1-1; no clear D gene. Germline V gene data show CDR1 as ENHRY and CDR2 as SYGVKD. Trimming took 4 bases from V and 4 from J, leaving 13 bases between them. The CDR3 length is 14 residues. Here the CDR3 reads CAISGGGSGTEAFF. CDR3 DNA sequence: TGTGCCATCAGTGGAGGAGGGTCAGGCACTGAAGCTTTCTTT.

This chain joins TRBV9 and TRBJ1-2; D gene ambiguous. This CDR3 contains 15 residues. V lost 3 bases to trimming and J lost 6 bases, with 18 bases between them. Per germline, CDR1 SGDLS and CDR2 YYNGEE. CDR3 region: CASSATLEGLHGYTF. The CDR3 region has the DNA TGTGCCAGCAGCGCAACACTCGAGGGTTTGCATGGCTACACCTTC.

A single count supports this clone. V and J are TRBV9 and TRBJ1-1, with unresolved D. Trimming shortened V by 4 bases and J by 2 bases, and 12 bases separated the two germline ends. Germline CDR1 reads SGDLS; CDR2 reads YYNGEE. This CDR3 region has 14 residues. The DNA of the CDR3 is TGTGCCAGCAGCCCAGTGGCGGGAAACACTGAAGCTTTCTTT. The encoded protein is CASSPVAGNTEAFF.

The gene calls are TRBV7-6 and TRBJ2-5; TRBD2 matches at 10 bases. Germline V gene data show CDR1 as SGHVS and CDR2 as FNYEAQ. CDR3 size: 20 residues. V shed 1 base and J 4 bases; nucleotides not matched to a gene: 18. In DNA form, the CDR3 reads TGTGCCAGCAGCTTAGGGGCCCGAAGCGGGAGGGCCGATAGGCGAGAGACCCAGTACTTC. It is translated as CASSLGARSGRADRRETQYF. The whole variable domain, filled in from reference TRBV7-6 and TRBJ2-5, reads GAGVSQSPRYKVTKRGQDVALRCDPISGHVSLYWYRQALGQGPEFLTYFNYEAQQDKSGLPNDRFSAERPEGSISTLTIQRTEQRDSAMYRCASSLGARSGRADRRETQYFGPGTRLLVL.

The CDR3 DNA is TGTGCCAGTAGCTCGGGGCGGGAGACCTACGAGCAGTACTTC. Its translation is CASSSGRETYEQYF. The chain links TRBV28 to TRBJ2-7; 7 bases line up with TRBD2. The CDR3 sequence is 14 residues long. V trimming: 9 bases; J trimming: 2 bases; junction bases outside the gene matches: 10. In germline, CDR1 is MDHEN, CDR2 SYDVKM.

The chain recombines TRBV5-3 with TRBJ1-1; maybe TRBD1 (5 bases). TRBV5-3 is flagged as an ORF with uncertain function. The CDR3 extends over 14 amino acids. Trimming removed 0 bases at V and 4 bases at J, with 10 bases between. The DNA for the CDR3 is TGTGCCAGAAGCTTGGGTCAGGGTTCCACTGAAGCTTTCTTT. It codes for CARSLGQGSTEAFF.

The chain combines TRBV11-2 with TRBJ2-2; a weak D match, TRBD2 (6 bases). The CDR3 is 15 amino acids. CDR1 is SGHAT, CDR2 FQNNGV, per germline. V lost 5 bases, J lost 0 bases, and 10 bases lay in between. The CDR3 loop reads CASSPSDSNTGELFF. The CDR3 bases are TGTGCCAGCAGCCCTAGCGACTCGAACACCGGGGAGCTGTTTTTT.

The V gene is TRBV5-1, the J gene TRBJ2-1; 12 bases match TRBD2. The CDR3 extends over 15 amino acids. From germline, CDR1 is SGHRS and CDR2 YFSETQ. The J segment lost 5 bases and the V segment lost 7 bases, leaving 7 bases of the junction unmatched. The CDR3 DNA is TGCGCCAGCGGCGACCCTAGCGGGAGGGACAATGAGCAGTTCTTC. Residues: CASGDPSGRDNEQFF.

This clone was observed once. V gene TRBV3-1 (or the pseudogene TRBV3-2) combines with J gene TRBJ1-1; D might be TRBD1 (5 bases). The CDR3 totals 14 residues. Trimming stripped 2 bases from V and 3 bases from J, with 10 bases between. The V gene's germline CDR1 is LGHDT and CDR2 YNNKEL (reference sequence). This CDR3 reads CASSQPDSHTEAFF. CDR3 DNA sequence: TGTGCCAGCAGCCAACCCGACAGCCACACTGAAGCTTTCTTT.

V and J are TRBV6-2 or TRBV6-3 and TRBJ2-5; the match to TRBD1 covers 8 bases. This CDR3 comprises 15 residues. With V trimmed by 6 bases and J by 3 bases, 9 bases remained unmatched. Germline CDR1 and CDR2: MNHEY and SVGEGT. This chain's CDR3 is CASSKRTGPKETQYF. CDR3 sequence (DNA): TGTGCCAGCAGCAAGCGGACAGGGCCGAAAGAGACCCAGTACTTC.

This clone showed up just a few times. The chain couples TRBV18 to TRBJ1-5; no clear D. V was shortened by 6 bases and J by 0 bases, with 24 bases between the two germline ends. CDR3 length: 19 residues. Germline CDR1 KGHSH, CDR2 LQKENI. The CDR3 here is CASSQKEDSAPYSNQPQHF. Here the CDR3 DNA reads TGTGCCAGCTCGCAAAAGGAGGACTCAGCCCCGTATAGCAATCAGCCCCAGCATTTT.

CDR3 sequence (DNA): TGCGCCAGCAGCCTGGGACACAACACAGATACGCAGTATTTT. As protein: CASSLGHNTDTQYF. The rearrangement links TRBV5-1 to TRBJ2-3; D possibly corresponds to TRBD1 (6 bases). This CDR3 is built from 14 residues. Germline loops: CDR1 SGHRS, CDR2 YFSETQ. Deletions cut 4 bases from V and 2 bases from J, with 11 bases between.

This clone was counted between two and nine times. The genes are TRBV7-6 and TRBJ1-4; 8 bases are shared with TRBD1. CDR1 SGHVS and CDR2 FNYEAQ come from the germline V gene. The CDR3 runs 15 residues. The trim removed 5 bases at V and 4 bases at J, leaving 6 bases unmatched. The DNA of the CDR3 is TGTGCCAGCAGCGTATCAGGGGGCCTTAATGAAAAACTGTTTTTT. Encoded protein: CASSVSGGLNEKLFF.

The chain employs TRBV4-1 and TRBJ1-1; D uncertain. The length of the CDR3 is 15 residues. The V and J ends lost 4 bases and 0 bases respectively, with 12 bases between them. Germline CDR1 and CDR2: MGHRA and YSYEKL. The CDR3 DNA sequence: TGCGCCAGCAGCCCCAGTTATGGTATGAACACTGAAGCTTTCTTT. Translating gives CASSPSYGMNTEAFF.

The chain combines TRBV19 with TRBJ2-2; 12 bases align to TRBD1. Germline CDR1 reads LNHDA; CDR2 reads SQIVND (reference sequence). The V and J ends lost 5 bases and 6 bases, in that order; junction bases with no gene match: 7. The CDR3 totals 16 residues. CDR3 nucleotides: TGTGCCAGTAGTGACCGGGACAGGGGGCCGGCCGGGGAGCTGTTTTTT. Translation gives CASSDRDRGPAGELFF.

The chain uses TRBV27 and TRBJ2-4, with 10 bases identical to TRBD1. The CDR3 extends over 16 amino acids. With 7 bases clipped from V and 1 base from J, the junction kept 7 bases outside the gene matches. Germline loops: CDR1 MNHEY, CDR2 SMNVEV (reference sequence). The CDR3 protein is CASMTGGDSAKNIQYF. The CDR3, as DNA: TGTGCCAGCATGACAGGGGGCGATTCGGCCAAAAACATTCAGTACTTC.

This clone was seen once. V and J are TRBV11-2 and TRBJ1-3, with 7 bases that match TRBD1. The trim removed 4 bases at V and 4 bases at J, leaving 7 bases unmatched. Germline-derived CDR1 and CDR2 are SGHAT and FQNNGV. The CDR3 sequence is 15 residues long. The CDR3 reads CASSSYTGQGNTIYF. For the CDR3, the DNA is TGTGCCAGCAGCTCATACACGGGACAGGGAAACACCATATATTTT.

The rearrangement links TRBV5-1 to TRBJ2-5, with TRBD2 matching 13 bases. This CDR3 spans 15 amino acids. Germline-derived CDR1 and CDR2 are SGHRS and YFSETQ. J gave up 3 bases and V 1 base, and 0 bases lay outside the gene matches. The CDR3 bases are TGCGCCAGCAGCTTGACTAGCGGGGGGGAAGAGACCCAGTACTTC. This codes for CASSLTSGGEETQYF. Supplemented by reference TRBV5-1 and TRBJ2-5, the full variable domain reads KAGVTQTPRYLIKTRGQQVTLSCSPISGHRSVSWYQQTPGQGLQFLFEYFSETQRNKGNFPGRFSGRQFSNSRSEMNVSTLELGDSALYLCASSLTSGGEETQYFGPGTRLLVL.